The present T cell receptor (beta chain) was sequenced within a study of Graves' ophthalmopathy and Graves' hyperthyroidism. The authors amplified TCR beta CDR3 regions, and they did so from RNA transcripts for repertoire sequencing. The first round was an RT-PCR with HTBI primers, and the second round was a multiplex PCR. Via MiXCR, TCRdb re-called the multiplex PCR reads, giving one row per CDR3 protein. This sample has over 150,000 distinct CDR3 sequences, with roughly two fifths found just once. The CDR3 is made up of 16 amino acids. Germline CDR1 reads SGHVS; CDR2 reads FNYEAQ. V lost 4 bases, J lost 4 bases, and 11 bases stayed unmatched. This clonotype was observed many times. The antigen is undetermined. Findings and caveats of the study: A majority of expanded thyroid clonotypes exceeding 0.001 frequency were likewise present in blood.

Sequencing was performed on peripheral blood. The chain is built from TRBV7-6 and TRBJ2-5, with 8 bases lining up with TRBD2. The receptor was isolated from a middle-aged woman with Graves' ophthalmopathy. The CDR3 here is CASSSGGLTSVETQYF. The CDR3 DNA follows: TGTGCCAGCAGCTCTGGGGGTTTGACTAGCGTAGAGACCCAGTACTTC.